This T cell receptor (beta chain) was sequenced in a study of T cells after yellow fever vaccination. Study outcomes and limitations: Weaker, the secondary response peaked sooner, at day 5 versus 15.

V gave up 0 bases and J gave up 1 base, with 10 bases separating them. The CDR3 covers 15 residues. Germline assignment: CDR1 MGHRA and CDR2 YSYEKL. As regards this clonotype: The antigen remains undetermined.

TCRdb re-analysed the 5' RACE reads in MiXCR, keeping a single row per CDR3 protein. The sample lists about 120,000 distinct CDR3 sequences, roughly 8.2% seen once, with under 40% in the top ten. This specimen was CD8+ T cells sorted from PBMCs, taken on the day of the yellow fever booster vaccination. This TCR was sampled from a man aged 18 to 30 who received the YFV17D yellow fever vaccine. The V call is TRBV4-1, the J call TRBJ2-7; D may be TRBD2 (6 bases). This chain's CDR3 is CASSQDGGLSYEQYF. As DNA, the CDR3 is TGCGCCAGCAGCCAAGATGGAGGGCTTTCCTACGAGCAGTACTTC.